A single sample gave rise to the 28 T cell receptor beta chains below, sequenced in a study of blood T cell repertoires in COVID-19 (dated by TCRdb to about 2020). Library preparation employed the immunoSEQ multiplex PCR assay. In TCRdb, the immuneACCESS table is reduced to in-frame sequences with V and J assigned. These tables do not hold every clone; where another copy was compared, an unresolved V gene accounts for under half, and the others remain unexplained. The sample has about 200,000 clones on record, 86% of them singletons. The ten largest clones represent about 6% of the sample. Source material: PBMCs or T cells enriched from blood (not recorded which). The receptors derive from a man in his forties with acute COVID-19.

Worth noting for this clone: At one boundary the junction diverges from the germline segment, which might be a read error. This chain connects TRBV6-5 to TRBJ2-7; D is perhaps TRBD2 (6 bases). Germline V gives CDR1 MNHEY, CDR2 SVGAGI. The CDR3 has 12 residues. The DNA of the CDR3 is TGTGCCAGCAGACCAAATGGGGGGTCTGCGGTCTTC. Its translation: CASRPNGGSAVF.

The chain links TRBV28 to TRBJ1-2; 8 bases are shared with TRBD1. CDR3 length: 14 residues. Germline loops: CDR1 MDHEN, CDR2 SYDVKM. V trimming: 6 bases; J trimming: 4 bases; junction bases outside the gene matches: 7. The DNA of the CDR3 is TGTGCCAGCAGGCCGGGACAGGCGCCCTATGGCTACACCTTC. Translated, it gives CASRPGQAPYGYTF.

V is TRBV18 and J is TRBJ2-7, with TRBD1 as a possible D gene (6 bases). The CDR3 extends over 16 amino acids. The V gene's germline CDR1 is KGHSH and CDR2 LQKENI. V was shortened by 3 bases and J by 5 bases, with 20 bases between the two germline ends. CDR3 in DNA: TGTGCCAGCTCACCGCCCCCCGGGACACTTCGAGACGAGCAGTACTTC. Translated: CASSPPPGTLRDEQYF. Complete variable domain (other parts from reference TRBV18 and TRBJ2-7): NAGVMQNPRHLVRRRGQEARLRCSPMKGHSHVYWYRQLPEEGLKFMVYLQKENIIDESGMPKERFSAEFPKEGPSILRIQQVVRGDSAAYFCASSPPPGTLRDEQYFGPGTRLTVT.

This clone has just a few counts. The V gene is TRBV27, the J gene TRBJ1-2; the match to TRBD1 covers 7 bases. Per the germline V gene, CDR1 is MNHEY and CDR2 is SMNVEV (reference sequence). V was pared by 6 bases and J by 4 bases, with 11 bases of the junction left unmatched. This CDR3 has 15 amino acids. The CDR3 DNA sequence: TGTGCCAGCAGACCCCCGTTGAGACAGGGCTATGGCTACACCTTC. The encoded protein is CASRPPLRQGYGYTF.

This clone was seen only once. V and J are TRBV28 and TRBJ1-6, with D possibly TRBD1 on 5 matching bases. With 7 bases removed from V and 4 bases from J, the gap between germline ends came to 14 bases. This CDR3 region has 15 residues. The germline V gene has CDR1 MDHEN and CDR2 SYDVKM. CDR3 residues: CASTGSSGYNSPLHF. CDR3 sequence (DNA): TGTGCCAGCACAGGGTCTTCCGGGTATAATTCACCCCTCCACTTT.

The gene calls are TRBV12-3 or TRBV12-4 and TRBJ2-3; D possibly corresponds to TRBD1 (5 bases). The V end lost 8 bases, the J end lost 4 bases, and 13 bases lay between the germline ends. This CDR3 is built from 13 residues. DNA of the CDR3: TGTGCCAGCGCCCAGGGAACCCCAGATACGCAGTATTTT. This translates into CASAQGTPDTQYF.

The rearrangement uses TRBV30 and TRBJ1-1; no clear D. CDR1 and CDR2 from the germline V gene are GTSNPN and SVGIG (reference sequence). CDR3 length: 12 amino acids. Trimming pared 6 bases from V and 5 bases from J, leaving 13 bases between. CDR3: CACLFSFTEAFF. The DNA for the CDR3 is TGTGCCTGCCTGTTCTCGTTTACTGAAGCTTTCTTT.

This chain connects TRBV9 to TRBJ2-2, with unresolved D. V shed 0 bases and J shed 6 bases, with 9 bases lying between them. Germline-derived CDR1 and CDR2 are SGDLS and YYNGEE. The CDR3 runs to 14 residues. The CDR3 region has the DNA TGTGCCAGCAGCGTAGTTGAGGTAGCCGGGGAGCTGTTTTTT. This translates into CASSVVEVAGELFF.

The chain couples TRBV29-1 to TRBJ1-2; tentatively, D is TRBD1 (5 bases). The V and J ends lost 4 bases and 7 bases respectively, with 13 bases between them. This CDR3 comprises 12 residues. Germline V gives CDR1 SQVTM, CDR2 ANQGSEA. DNA for the CDR3: TGCAGCGTTGTAGGGCAGGGCGGTGGCTACACCTTC. This sequence encodes CSVVGQGGGYTF. Combining the CDR3 with reference TRBV29-1 and TRBJ1-2 gives the whole variable domain SAVISQKPSRDICQRGTSLTIQCQVDSQVTMMFWYRQQPGQSLTLIATANQGSEATYESGFVIDKFPISRPNLTFSTLTVSNMSPEDSSIYLCSVVGQGGGYTFGSGTRLTVV.

The genes are TRBV7-2 and TRBJ1-1; 8 bases agree with TRBD1. CDR1 is SGHTA, CDR2 FQGNSA, per germline. J lost 7 bases, V lost 4 bases, and 8 bases had no gene match. The length of the CDR3 is 14 residues. This CDR3 is CASSSSQGALEAFF. CDR3 sequence (DNA): TGTGCCAGCAGCTCAAGTCAGGGGGCCCTTGAAGCTTTCTTT.

The rearrangement links TRBV27 to TRBJ2-3, with a tentative D call TRBD2 (5 bases). Germline values: CDR1 MNHEY, CDR2 SMNVEV (reference sequence). CDR3 length equals 14 residues. V gave up 5 bases and J gave up 4 bases, with 13 bases separating them. This CDR3 is CASSQPRAADTQYF. DNA for the CDR3: TGTGCCAGCAGTCAGCCGAGGGCGGCAGATACGCAGTATTTT.

The chain uses TRBV5-4 and TRBJ2-6; a weak D match, TRBD2 (5 bases). CDR1 is SGHNT, CDR2 YYREEE, per germline (reference sequence). This CDR3 region has 15 residues. V was cut by 5 bases and J by 0 bases, with 9 bases left in between. The CDR3 sequence is CASRTGYSGANVLTF. For the CDR3, the DNA is TGTGCCAGCAGAACGGGGTACTCTGGGGCCAACGTCCTGACTTTC.

The chain recombines TRBV24-1 with TRBJ2-1; the match to TRBD2 covers 7 bases. J gave up 7 bases and V 7 bases, and 12 bases lay outside the gene matches. Germline lookup yields CDR1 KGHDR and CDR2 SFDVKD. The CDR3 has 15 residues. The chain's CDR3 is CATSPSGGSLNEQFF. The CDR3 nucleotides are TGTGCCACCAGCCCCTCGGGCGGGAGTTTAAATGAGCAGTTCTTC.

The chain joins TRBV6-5 to TRBJ1-1; 10 positions match TRBD1. V lost 5 bases to trimming and J lost 5 bases; unmatched junction nucleotides: 5. The CDR3 extends over 14 amino acids. The germline V gene has CDR1 MNHEY and CDR2 SVGAGI. The CDR3 spells CASSRQGARTEAFF. The CDR3 bases are TGTGCCAGCAGTCGACAGGGGGCGCGAACTGAAGCTTTCTTT.

The genes are TRBV9 and TRBJ2-3; 11 bases line up with TRBD2. The germline V gene encodes CDR1 SGDLS and CDR2 YYNGEE. V gave up 1 base and J gave up 9 bases; unmatched junction bases: 1. The CDR3 runs 13 residues. CDR3 DNA: TGTGCCAGCAGCGTATTAGCGGGAGGGACGCAGTATTTT. Translation gives CASSVLAGGTQYF.

In this sample, this clone turned up once. The chain recombines TRBV7-9 with TRBJ1-5; TRBD1 agrees at 7 bases. The CDR3 totals 16 residues. CDR1 and CDR2 (germline): SEHNR, FQNEAQ (reference sequence). The ends lost 4 bases at V and 8 bases at J; junction bases unmatched: 14. CDR3 amino acids: CASSSRTGALKEPQHF. CDR3 nucleotides: TGTGCCAGCAGCTCTAGGACAGGCGCCCTAAAGGAGCCCCAGCATTTT.

The rearrangement links TRBV5-1 to TRBJ2-5; 7 nucleotides agree with TRBD1. Germline CDR1 and CDR2: SGHRS and YFSETQ. Trimming at V came to 2 bases and at J to 4 bases, leaving 14 bases not matched to a gene. The CDR3 spans 17 residues. CDR3 sequence: CASSLDGQVFTGETQYF. The CDR3 DNA reads as TGCGCCAGCAGCTTAGATGGACAGGTTTTCACGGGAGAGACCCAGTACTTC.

The genes are TRBV11-2 and TRBJ2-7; D may be TRBD2 (6 bases). In germline, CDR1 is SGHAT, CDR2 FQNNGV. The V gene lost 7 bases and the J gene lost 4 bases, with 23 bases spanning the gap. The CDR3 is 16 residues long. The CDR3 DNA follows: TGTGCCAGCAACAATTGGAGGGAAACTAGGGTGTACGAGCAGTACTTC. Amino acid sequence: CASNNWRETRVYEQYF.

This chain uses TRBV30 with TRBJ2-1, with D perhaps matching TRBD2 (6 bases). Germline values: CDR1 GTSNPN, CDR2 SVGIG (reference sequence). The CDR3 extends over 14 amino acids. The germline V and J ends were trimmed by 4 bases and 1 base, with 11 bases remaining between them. CDR3 protein: CAWNRGTSYNEQFF. DNA of the CDR3: TGTGCCTGGAATAGAGGGACTTCCTACAATGAGCAGTTCTTC.

The V gene is TRBV7-9, the J gene TRBJ2-1, with TRBD2 as a possible D gene (5 bases). Trimming took 6 bases from V and 7 from J, leaving 10 bases between them. Germline CDR1 is SEHNR and CDR2 is FQNEAQ (reference sequence). The CDR3 covers 12 residues. CDR3 sequence: CASRRLQNEQFF. Written as DNA, the CDR3 is TGTGCCAGCAGACGACTACAGAATGAGCAGTTCTTC.

The V call is TRBV18, the J call TRBJ2-7, with 10 bases matching TRBD2. The V gene's germline CDR1 is KGHSH and CDR2 LQKENI. CDR3 size: 15 residues. Germline trimming cut 3 bases from V and 6 bases from J; bases unmatched to any gene: 8. The CDR3 DNA reads as TGTGCCAGCTCACCCCCGGGGATAGCGGGAGGCGAGCAGTACTTC. Amino acid sequence: CASSPPGIAGGEQYF.

This clone was recorded once. This chain uses TRBV10-3 with TRBJ1-1; D may be TRBD1 (5 bases). V was pared by 5 bases and J by 2 bases, with 9 bases between. The germline CDR1 and CDR2 sequences are ENHRY and SYGVKD. The CDR3 totals 13 residues. Here the CDR3 DNA reads TGTGCCATCAGTCAACAGGAAAACACTGAAGCTTTCTTT. It codes for CAISQQENTEAFF.

The chain joins TRBV3-1 (or the pseudogene TRBV3-2) to TRBJ1-1; D gene ambiguous. CDR3 length: 16 residues. V was shortened by 0 bases and J by 2 bases, with 13 bases between the two germline ends. Germline V gene data show CDR1 as LGHDT and CDR2 as YNNKEL (reference sequence). The CDR3, as DNA: TGTGCCAGCAGCCAAGATCTAAGTAGTGCCAACACTGAAGCTTTCTTT. Translation: CASSQDLSSANTEAFF.

This chain links TRBV5-1 with TRBJ2-3, with D uncertain. Trimming cost V 0 bases and J 3 bases, with 5 bases left between them. Germline V CDR1 and CDR2: SGHRS, YFSETQ. The CDR3 consists of 13 residues. The CDR3 reads CASSLAGTDTQYF. As DNA, the CDR3 is TGCGCCAGCAGCTTGGCCGGGACAGATACGCAGTATTTT.

The gene calls are TRBV7-2 and TRBJ1-4; TRBD1 agrees at 8 bases. The V gene end was trimmed by 2 bases and the J gene end by 2 bases; junction bases not matched to a gene: 4. The CDR3 totals 16 residues. Germline loops: CDR1 SGHTA, CDR2 FQGNSA. The CDR3 region is CASSLNRGSTNEKLFF. CDR3 nucleotides: TGTGCCAGCAGCTTAAACAGGGGGTCGACTAATGAAAAACTGTTTTTT.

V is TRBV2 and J is TRBJ1-4, with D unresolved. The CDR3 spans 15 residues. The V gene's germline CDR1 is SNHLY and CDR2 FYNNEI. V shed 6 bases and J shed 0 bases, with 11 bases lying between them. CDR3 sequence reads: CASSPQLSTNEKLFF. In nucleotides, the CDR3 is TGTGCCAGCAGCCCACAACTATCAACTAATGAAAAACTGTTTTTT.

J is TRBJ2-4 and V is TRBV7-9; D possibly corresponds to TRBD2 (5 bases). Germline CDR1 is SEHNR and CDR2 is FQNEAQ (reference sequence). Trimming shortened V by 3 bases and J by 0 bases, and 9 bases separated the two germline ends. The CDR3 has 15 amino acids. The CDR3 reads CASSLTTLAKNIQYF. The CDR3 DNA sequence: TGTGCCAGCAGCTTGACTACCCTAGCCAAAAACATTCAGTACTTC.

The gene calls are TRBV19 and TRBJ1-1; D is undetermined. CDR1 and CDR2 from the germline V gene are LNHDA and SQIVND (reference sequence). The CDR3 sequence is 16 residues long. Trimming stripped 4 bases from V and 0 bases from J, with 15 bases between. CDR3 sequence reads: CASSRPRGSMNTEAFF. CDR3 sequence (DNA): TGTGCCAGTAGTAGGCCCCGAGGCAGCATGAACACTGAAGCTTTCTTT.